The clone carrying this T cell receptor beta chain appeared a few times. Its matching antigen is unknown. This specimen comes from a study of T-cell reconstitution after alpha-beta-depleted transplantation in children. Study-wide results and limits: Several patients had high TCRbeta diversity at day 60; it came from surviving recipient T cells and thymic progenitors. T-cell counts and diversity at one year following transplant were attributed mainly to newly produced T cells. The study reportedly traced alpha-beta T cells about two months after transplant to several hundred expanded graft clones.

The library targeted TCRbeta and was prepared with unique molecular identifiers. One entry per CDR3 protein, called by TCRdb with MiXCR from the PCR reads. The table lists 90,000 to 100,000 distinct CDR3 sequences, around 22% of them singletons. Deletions cut 1 base from V and 1 base from J, with 2 bases between. There are 13 residues in the CDR3. Germline V CDR1 and CDR2: SGHAT, FQNNGV. The chain links TRBV11-2 to TRBJ2-4, with unresolved D. The input for sequencing was PBMCs, taken before TCRalphabeta/CD19-depleted stem cell transplant. The receptor was derived from a boy younger than 10 with acute lymphoblastic leukemia, due to receive a stem cell transplant. This CDR3 is CASSLGAKNIQYF. The CDR3 DNA follows: TGTGCCAGCAGCTTAGGGGCCAAAAACATTCAGTACTTC.